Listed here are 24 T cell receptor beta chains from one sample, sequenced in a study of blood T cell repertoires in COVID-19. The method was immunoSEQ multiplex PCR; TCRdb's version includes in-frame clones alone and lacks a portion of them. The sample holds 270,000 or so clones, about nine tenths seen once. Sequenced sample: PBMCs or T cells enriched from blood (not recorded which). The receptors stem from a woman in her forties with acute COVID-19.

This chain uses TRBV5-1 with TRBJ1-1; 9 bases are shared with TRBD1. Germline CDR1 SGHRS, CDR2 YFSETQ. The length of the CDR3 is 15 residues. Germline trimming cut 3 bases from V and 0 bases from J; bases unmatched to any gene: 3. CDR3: CASSWDRAMNTEAFF. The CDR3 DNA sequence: TGCGCCAGCAGCTGGGACAGGGCCATGAACACTGAAGCTTTCTTT.

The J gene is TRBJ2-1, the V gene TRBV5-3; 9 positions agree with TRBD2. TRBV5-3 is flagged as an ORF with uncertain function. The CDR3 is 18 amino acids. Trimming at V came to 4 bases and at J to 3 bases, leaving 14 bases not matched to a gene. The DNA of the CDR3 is TGTGCCAGAAGCCTAATTAGCGGGAGAGGGAGTGACTACAATGAGCAGTTCTTC. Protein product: CARSLISGRGSDYNEQFF.

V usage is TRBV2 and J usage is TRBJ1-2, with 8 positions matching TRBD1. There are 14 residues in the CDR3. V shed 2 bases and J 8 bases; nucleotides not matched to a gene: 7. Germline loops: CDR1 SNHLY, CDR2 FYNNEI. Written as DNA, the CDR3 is TGTGCCAGCAGTGAACCGGACAGGGAGGGCGGCTACACCTTC. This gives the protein CASSEPDREGGYTF.

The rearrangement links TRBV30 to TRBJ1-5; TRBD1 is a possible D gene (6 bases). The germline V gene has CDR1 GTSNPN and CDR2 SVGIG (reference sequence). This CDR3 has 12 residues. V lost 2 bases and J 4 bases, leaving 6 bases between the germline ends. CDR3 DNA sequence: TGTGCCTGGAGTAGGGGGAATCAGCCCCAGCATTTT. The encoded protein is CAWSRGNQPQHF.

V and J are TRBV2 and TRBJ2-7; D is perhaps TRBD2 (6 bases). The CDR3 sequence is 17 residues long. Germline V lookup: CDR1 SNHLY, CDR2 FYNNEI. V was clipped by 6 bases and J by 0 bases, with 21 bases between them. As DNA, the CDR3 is TGTGCCAGCAGCCGAGGCGGGGCTAGCAGGAGCTCCTACGAGCAGTACTTC. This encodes CASSRGGASRSSYEQYF. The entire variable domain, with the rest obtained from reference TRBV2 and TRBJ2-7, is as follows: EPEVTQTPSHQVTQMGQEVILRCVPISNHLYFYWYRQILGQKVEFLVSFYNNEISEKSEIFDDQFSVERPDGSNFTLKIRSTKLEDSAMYFCASSRGGASRSSYEQYFGPGTRLTVT.

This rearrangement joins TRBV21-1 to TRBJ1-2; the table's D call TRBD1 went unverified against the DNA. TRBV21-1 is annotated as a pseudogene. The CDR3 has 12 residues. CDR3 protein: CASSKCWTGNTF. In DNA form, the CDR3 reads TGTGCCAGCAGCAAATGCTGGACAGGGAACACCTTC.

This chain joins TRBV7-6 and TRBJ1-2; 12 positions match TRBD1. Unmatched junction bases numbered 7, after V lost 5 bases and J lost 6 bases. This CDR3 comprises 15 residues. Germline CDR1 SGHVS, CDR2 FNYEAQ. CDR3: CASSDTGDRGHGYTF. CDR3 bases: TGTGCCAGCAGCGATACTGGGGACAGGGGGCATGGCTACACCTTC.

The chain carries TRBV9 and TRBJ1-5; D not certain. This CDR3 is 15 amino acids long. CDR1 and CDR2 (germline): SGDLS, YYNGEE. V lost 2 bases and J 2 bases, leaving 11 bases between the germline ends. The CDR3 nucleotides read TGTGCCAGCAGCGTCGGATGGGGAGGCAATCAGCCCCAGCATTTT. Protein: CASSVGWGGNQPQHF.

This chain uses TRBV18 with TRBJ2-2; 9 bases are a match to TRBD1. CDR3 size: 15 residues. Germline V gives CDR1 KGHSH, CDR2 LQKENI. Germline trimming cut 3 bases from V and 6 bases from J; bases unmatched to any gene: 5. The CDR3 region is CASSPGQGRSGELFF. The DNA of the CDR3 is TGTGCCAGCTCACCGGGACAGGGTAGATCCGGGGAGCTGTTTTTT.

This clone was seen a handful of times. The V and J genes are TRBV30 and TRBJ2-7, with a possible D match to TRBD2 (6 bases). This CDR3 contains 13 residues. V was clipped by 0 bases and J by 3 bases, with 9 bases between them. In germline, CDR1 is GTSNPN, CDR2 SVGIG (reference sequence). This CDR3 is CAWSVFGSYEQYV. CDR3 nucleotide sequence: TGTGCCTGGAGTGTTTTCGGGAGCTACGAGCAGTACGTC.

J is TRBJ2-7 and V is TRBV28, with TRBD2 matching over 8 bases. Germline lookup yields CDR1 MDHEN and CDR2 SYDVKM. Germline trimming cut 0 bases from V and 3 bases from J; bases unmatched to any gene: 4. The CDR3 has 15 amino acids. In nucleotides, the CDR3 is TGTGCCAGCAGTTTATGGGCTAGCGGGCACTACGAGCAGTACTTC. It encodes CASSLWASGHYEQYF.

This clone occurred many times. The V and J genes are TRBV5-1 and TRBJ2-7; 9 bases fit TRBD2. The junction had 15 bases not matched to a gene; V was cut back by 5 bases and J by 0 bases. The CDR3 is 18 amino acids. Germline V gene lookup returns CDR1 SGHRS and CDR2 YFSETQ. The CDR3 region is CASSNPVLREGDSYEQYF. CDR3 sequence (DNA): TGCGCCAGCAGTAATCCCGTTTTGCGGGAGGGAGACTCCTACGAGCAGTACTTC.

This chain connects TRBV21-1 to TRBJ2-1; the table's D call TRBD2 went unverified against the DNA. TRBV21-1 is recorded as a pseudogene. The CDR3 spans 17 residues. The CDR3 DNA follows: TGTGCCAGCACCCCCCAGACTAGCGGGGTATCCTACAATGAGCAGTTCTTC. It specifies CASTPQTSGVSYNEQFF.

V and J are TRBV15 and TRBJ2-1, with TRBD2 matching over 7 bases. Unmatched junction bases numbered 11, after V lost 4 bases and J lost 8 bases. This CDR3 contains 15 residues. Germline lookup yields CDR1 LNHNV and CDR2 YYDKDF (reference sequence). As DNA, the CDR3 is TGTGCCACCAGCAAGCCCTCTAGCGGTACTCATGAGCAGTTCTTC. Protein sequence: CATSKPSSGTHEQFF. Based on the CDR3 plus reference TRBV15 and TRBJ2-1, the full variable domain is DAMVIQNPRYQVTQFGKPVTLSCSQTLNHNVMYWYQQKSSQAPKLLFHYYDKDFNNEADTPDNFQSRRPNTSFCFLDIRSPGLGDTAMYLCATSKPSSGTHEQFFGPGTRLTVL.

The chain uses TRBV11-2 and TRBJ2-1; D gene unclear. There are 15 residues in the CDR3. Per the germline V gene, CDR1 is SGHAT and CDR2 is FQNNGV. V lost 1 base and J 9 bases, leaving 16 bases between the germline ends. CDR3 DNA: TGTGCCAGCAGCTTAGTACAGTCTCGTTTGGGTGAGCAGTTCTTC. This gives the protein CASSLVQSRLGEQFF.

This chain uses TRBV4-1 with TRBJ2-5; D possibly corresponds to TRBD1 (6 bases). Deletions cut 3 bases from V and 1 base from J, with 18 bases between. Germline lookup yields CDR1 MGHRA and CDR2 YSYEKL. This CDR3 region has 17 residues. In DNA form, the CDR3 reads TGCGCCAGCAGCCACACCGCCGGGACACCCTTCCAAGAGACCCAGTACTTC. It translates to CASSHTAGTPFQETQYF.

The CDR3 region has the DNA TGTGCCAGCAGCGCGGCGGGACAGCCCCACACTGAAGCTTTCTTT. It encodes CASSAAGQPHTEAFF. The chain recombines TRBV9 with TRBJ1-1; 7 positions agree with TRBD1. The germline V gene encodes CDR1 SGDLS and CDR2 YYNGEE. This CDR3 has 15 amino acids. Trimming at V came to 3 bases and at J to 3 bases, leaving 8 bases not matched to a gene.

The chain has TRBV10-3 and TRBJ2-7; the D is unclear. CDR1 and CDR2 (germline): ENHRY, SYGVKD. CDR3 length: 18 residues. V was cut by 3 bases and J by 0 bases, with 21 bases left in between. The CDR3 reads CAISDPTRHGGSSYEQYV. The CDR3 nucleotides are TGTGCCATCAGTGACCCGACGCGGCATGGTGGAAGCTCCTACGAGCAGTACGTC.

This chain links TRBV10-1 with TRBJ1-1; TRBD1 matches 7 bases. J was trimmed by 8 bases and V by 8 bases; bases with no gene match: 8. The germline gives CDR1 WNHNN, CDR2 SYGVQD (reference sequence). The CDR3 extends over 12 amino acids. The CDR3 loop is CASGRTGDEAFF. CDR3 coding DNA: TGCGCCAGCGGAAGGACAGGAGACGAAGCTTTCTTT.

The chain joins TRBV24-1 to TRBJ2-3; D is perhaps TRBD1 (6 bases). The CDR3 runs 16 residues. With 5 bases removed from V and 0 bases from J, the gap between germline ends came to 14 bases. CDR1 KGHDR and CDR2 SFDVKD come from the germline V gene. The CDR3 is CATSGGQTKSTDTQYF. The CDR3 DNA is TGTGCCACCAGTGGGGGACAAACGAAAAGCACAGATACGCAGTATTTT.

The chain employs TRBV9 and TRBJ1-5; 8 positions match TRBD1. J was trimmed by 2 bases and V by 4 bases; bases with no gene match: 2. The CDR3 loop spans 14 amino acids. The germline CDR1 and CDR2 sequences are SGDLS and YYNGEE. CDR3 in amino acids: CASSPGGGNQPQHF. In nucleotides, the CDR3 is TGTGCCAGCAGCCCAGGGGGCGGCAATCAGCCCCAGCATTTT.

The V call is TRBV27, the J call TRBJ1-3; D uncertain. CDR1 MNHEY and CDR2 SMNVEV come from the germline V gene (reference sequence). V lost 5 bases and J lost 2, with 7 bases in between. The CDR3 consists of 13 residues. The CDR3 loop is CASSANPGNTIYF. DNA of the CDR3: TGTGCCAGCAGTGCGAATCCTGGAAACACCATATATTTT.

The CDR3 spells CASSFRRVGELFF. CDR3 bases: TGTGCCAGTAGTTTCCGGAGGGTCGGGGAGCTGTTTTTT. This sequence joins TRBV19 and TRBJ2-2, with D perhaps matching TRBD2 (6 bases). V was cut by 5 bases and J by 7 bases, with 11 bases left in between. The CDR3 sequence is 13 residues long. Germline V gene sequence: CDR1 LNHDA, CDR2 SQIVND (reference sequence).

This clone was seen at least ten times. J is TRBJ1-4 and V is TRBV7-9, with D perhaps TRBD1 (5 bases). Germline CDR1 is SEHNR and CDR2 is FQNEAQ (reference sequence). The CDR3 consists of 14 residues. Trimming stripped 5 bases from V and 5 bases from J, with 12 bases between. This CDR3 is CASSPLDSNEKLFF. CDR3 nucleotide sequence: TGTGCCAGCAGCCCCTTAGACAGCAATGAAAAACTGTTTTTT.